A selection of T cell receptor beta chains follows, all from one sample in a study of blood T cell repertoires in COVID-19. Clones were read by immunoSEQ multiplex PCR, and TCRdb kept only the in-frame ones, dropping some. The repertoire includes around 400,000 clones, around nine tenths of them detected once, and 1.7% sits in the top ten. Material for sequencing was PBMCs or T cells enriched from blood (not recorded which). The receptors here all came from a woman under 40 who had recovered from COVID-19. CDR3s include the opening cysteine and the closing phenylalanine or tryptophan. The D gene is left open where the match is weak. Size is stated for part of the rows, as once, few or many counts, or as a class when the clone is expanded.

D gene: .
clone size: .
J gene: TRBJ2-1
V gene: TRBV24-1
CDR3 DNA: TGTGCCACCAGTGATTTCAACCCCGGGTACAATGAGCAGTTCTTC
CDR3 protein: CATSDFNPGYNEQFF

D gene: TRBD1
clone size: .
J gene: TRBJ2-1
V gene: TRBV11-3
CDR3 DNA: TGTGCCAGCAGCTTAGGCCAGAGGGACAGGGTCTACAATGAGCAGTTCTTC
CDR3 protein: CASSLGQRDRVYNEQFF

D gene: TRBD2
clone size: .
J gene: TRBJ2-5
V gene: TRBV4-2
CDR3 DNA: TGTGCCAGCAGCCAGGGTGGACTAGCGGGTACCCAAGAGACCCAGTACTTC
CDR3 protein: CASSQGGLAGTQETQYF

D gene: .
clone size: .
J gene: TRBJ1-2
V gene: TRBV27
CDR3 DNA: TGTGCCAGCAGCAAACAACGGACAGTCTATGGCTACACCTTC
CDR3 protein: CASSKQRTVYGYTF

D gene: TRBD1
clone size: .
J gene: TRBJ1-6
V gene: TRBV4-3
CDR3 DNA: TGCGCCAGCAGCCAGCACTATAACAGGGGTCAGCATTCACCCCTCCACTTT
CDR3 protein: CASSQHYNRGQHSPLHF

D gene: .
clone size: few
J gene: TRBJ1-1
V gene: TRBV27
CDR3 DNA: TGTGCCAGCAGCCTCAGGGGCGGGAACACTGAAGCTTTCTTT
CDR3 protein: CASSLRGGNTEAFF

D gene: TRBD1
clone size: .
J gene: TRBJ1-5
V gene: TRBV19
CDR3 DNA: TGTGCCAGTAGTATTCAATACGGGACAGATCAGCCCCAGCATTTT
CDR3 protein: CASSIQYGTDQPQHF

D gene: .
clone size: once
J gene: TRBJ2-7
V gene: TRBV6-2/TRBV6-3
CDR3 DNA: TGTGCCAGCAGTTCGTCGGCGGGCTACGAGCAGTACTTC
CDR3 protein: CASSSSAGYEQYF

D gene: TRBD1
clone size: .
J gene: TRBJ1-2
V gene: TRBV19
CDR3 DNA: TGTGCCAGTAGTAGACAACTAACTAGGAACGACAGGGTTAGCTACACCTTC
CDR3 protein: CASSRQLTRNDRVSYTF

D gene: .
clone size: .
J gene: TRBJ1-5
V gene: TRBV6-6
CDR3 DNA: TGTGCCAGCAGGAACAGGTCCAATCAGCCCCAGCATTTT
CDR3 protein: CASRNRSNQPQHF

D gene: TRBD2
clone size: .
J gene: TRBJ2-7
V gene: TRBV9
CDR3 DNA: TGTGCCAGCAGCGTAGGGGAGAGGGCTAGCGGGAGATTTCAGTACTTC
CDR3 protein: CASSVGERASGRFQYF

D gene: .
clone size: .
J gene: TRBJ2-1
V gene: TRBV30
CDR3 DNA: TGTGCCTGGAGGATGAGGTACACTTACAATGAGCAGTTCTTC
CDR3 protein: CAWRMRYTYNEQFF

D gene: .
clone size: few
J gene: TRBJ1-1
V gene: TRBV12-3/TRBV12-4
CDR3 DNA: TGTGCCAGCAGCGACAGTTCGAACACTGAAGCTTTCTTT
CDR3 protein: CASSDSSNTEAFF

D gene: TRBD1
clone size: .
J gene: TRBJ2-5
V gene: TRBV11-2
CDR3 DNA: TGTGCCAGCAGCTTAGCGGGACAGGGGGTCGAGACCCAGTACTTC
CDR3 protein: CASSLAGQGVETQYF

D gene: TRBD2
clone size: .
J gene: TRBJ2-5
V gene: TRBV25-1
CDR3 DNA: TGTGCCAGCAGATCGGGGGGGACCCAGTACTTC
CDR3 protein: CASRSGGTQYF

D gene: .
clone size: .
J gene: TRBJ1-2
V gene: TRBV29-1
CDR3 DNA: TGCAGCGTTGAAATGGACCGAGGGGGCTACACCTTC
CDR3 protein: CSVEMDRGGYTF

D gene: TRBD1
clone size: few
J gene: TRBJ2-3
V gene: TRBV2
CDR3 DNA: TGTGCCAGCGGGACAGTGGGCACAGATACGCAGTATTTT
CDR3 protein: CASGTVGTDTQYF

D gene: .
clone size: .
J gene: TRBJ2-7
V gene: TRBV9
CDR3 DNA: TGTGCCAGCAGCGTAGGGTTCAGCGGTGGCTACGAGCAGTACTTC
CDR3 protein: CASSVGFSGGYEQYF

D gene: TRBD1
clone size: .
J gene: TRBJ1-5
V gene: TRBV16
CDR3 DNA: TGTGCCAGCAGCCATCAGGGGGGTAGCAATCAGCCCCAGCATTTT
CDR3 protein: CASSHQGGSNQPQHF

D gene: .
clone size: .
J gene: TRBJ2-3
V gene: TRBV30
CDR3 DNA: TGTGCCTGGAGTGTTCTTAGAAGCACAGATACGCAGTATTTT
CDR3 protein: CAWSVLRSTDTQYF

D gene: .
clone size: .
J gene: TRBJ2-1
V gene: TRBV13
CDR3 DNA: TGTGCCAGCAGCTCGCAGACTTATGAGCAGTTCTTC
CDR3 protein: CASSSQTYEQFF

D gene: .
clone size: .
J gene: TRBJ1-5
V gene: TRBV7-8
CDR3 DNA: TGTGCCAGCAGCCACGGACAGCATAATCAGCCCCAGCATTTT
CDR3 protein: CASSHGQHNQPQHF

D gene: TRBD1
clone size: .
J gene: TRBJ2-5
V gene: TRBV13
CDR3 DNA: TGTGCCAGCAGCGCCCGACAGGGCGCCCAAGAGACCCAGTACTTC
CDR3 protein: CASSARQGAQETQYF

D gene: .
clone size: .
J gene: TRBJ2-3
V gene: TRBV5-1
CDR3 DNA: TGCGCCAGCAGCTTGGCCCTAGGAAGCACAGATACGCAGTATTTT
CDR3 protein: CASSLALGSTDTQYF

D gene: TRBD1
clone size: few
J gene: TRBJ1-2
V gene: TRBV6-5
CDR3 DNA: TGTGCCAGCAGTTACGACAGGGCACCCTATGGCTACACCTTC
CDR3 protein: CASSYDRAPYGYTF

D gene: TRBD1
clone size: .
J gene: TRBJ1-2
V gene: TRBV4-2
CDR3 DNA: TGTGCCAGCAGCCAGCCCGGACAGGGTTTGGGGGATGGCTACACCTTC
CDR3 protein: CASSQPGQGLGDGYTF

D gene: .
clone size: .
J gene: TRBJ1-5
V gene: TRBV5-1
CDR3 DNA: TGCGCCAGCAGCTATTCCCTCGGTCAGCCCCAGCATTTT
CDR3 protein: CASSYSLGQPQHF

D gene: TRBD2
clone size: .
J gene: TRBJ2-1
V gene: TRBV4-1
CDR3 DNA: TGCGCCAGCAGCGTACCCCCGGGACTAGCTCTTGGGGAGCAGTTCTTC
CDR3 protein: CASSVPPGLALGEQFF

D gene: TRBD2
clone size: .
J gene: TRBJ2-5
V gene: TRBV15
CDR3 DNA: TGTGCCACCCAGGACCACGGGGGGGCGGTGGAGACCCAGTACTTC
CDR3 protein: CATQDHGGAVETQYF

D gene: TRBD1
clone size: .
J gene: TRBJ1-1
V gene: TRBV11-2
CDR3 DNA: TGTGCCAGCAGCTCGGTGGACAGGCCCGTCGGTGAAGCTTTCTTT
CDR3 protein: CASSSVDRPVGEAFF

D gene: TRBD1
clone size: few
J gene: TRBJ1-5
V gene: TRBV7-8
CDR3 DNA: TGTGCCAGCAGCTTTGAGGGGGCGAGCAATCAGCCCCAGCATTTT
CDR3 protein: CASSFEGASNQPQHF

D gene: TRBD2
clone size: once
J gene: TRBJ2-1
V gene: TRBV5-1
CDR3 DNA: TGCGCCAGCAGCTCCCTTAAACTAGCGGGACCCTACAATGAGCAGTTCTTC
CDR3 protein: CASSSLKLAGPYNEQFF

D gene: .
clone size: .
J gene: TRBJ2-7
V gene: TRBV6-5
CDR3 DNA: TGTGCCAGCAGTTCCACTGGCTTCAGGTACGAGCAGTACTTC
CDR3 protein: CASSSTGFRYEQYF

D gene: .
clone size: .
J gene: TRBJ2-7
V gene: TRBV6-5
CDR3 DNA: TGTGCCAGCAGTTACTCCCACAGCAACTACGAGCAGTACTTC
CDR3 protein: CASSYSHSNYEQYF

D gene: TRBD2
clone size: .
J gene: TRBJ2-2
V gene: TRBV19
CDR3 DNA: TGTGCCAGTAGTTTAAGCGGGACTAACACCGGGGAGCTGTTTTTT
CDR3 protein: CASSLSGTNTGELFF

D gene: .
clone size: .
J gene: TRBJ2-1
V gene: TRBV27
CDR3 DNA: TGTGCCAGCAGTACCGCGGCCCCCTTAAAGGGAGGGTTCTTC
CDR3 protein: CASSTAAPLKGGFF

D gene: TRBD1
clone size: once
J gene: TRBJ2-7
V gene: TRBV3-1/TRBV3-2
CDR3 DNA: TGTGCCAGCAGCCAAGAATTTCAGGGACAGGGACTATACGAGCAGTACTTC
CDR3 protein: CASSQEFQGQGLYEQYF

D gene: .
clone size: once
J gene: TRBJ2-1
V gene: TRBV21-1
CDR3 DNA: TGTGCCAGCAGCGTCCGGCCTAGTAGTGAGCAGTTCTTC
CDR3 protein: CASSVRPSSEQFF

D gene: TRBD1
clone size: .
J gene: TRBJ2-2
V gene: TRBV27
CDR3 DNA: TGTGCCAGCAGCCGAATGACAGGGGGCGGAACCGGGGAGCTGTTTTTT
CDR3 protein: CASSRMTGGGTGELFF

D gene: .
clone size: .
J gene: TRBJ2-1
V gene: TRBV19
CDR3 DNA: TGTGCCAGTAGTATCTCTCTCCTAGTTCCTGAGCAGTTCTTC
CDR3 protein: CASSISLLVPEQFF

D gene: TRBD1
clone size: .
J gene: TRBJ1-4
V gene: TRBV6-1
CDR3 DNA: TGTGCCAGCAGCCTGGACAGGGGGTATGAAAAACTGTTTTTT
CDR3 protein: CASSLDRGYEKLFF

D gene: TRBD1
clone size: .
J gene: TRBJ1-2
V gene: TRBV9
CDR3 DNA: TGTGCCAGCAGCGTCGGAACCGGGACAGTCTATGGCTACACCTTC
CDR3 protein: CASSVGTGTVYGYTF

D gene: TRBD1
clone size: once
J gene: TRBJ2-7
V gene: TRBV28
CDR3 DNA: TGTGCCAGCACCCCCCCCTTGGGACAGGGACCCTACGAGCAGTACTTC
CDR3 protein: CASTPPLGQGPYEQYF

D gene: .
clone size: .
J gene: TRBJ1-2
V gene: TRBV19
CDR3 DNA: TGTGCCAGTAGCGGGAGGTCTATGGGCTACACCTTC
CDR3 protein: CASSGRSMGYTF